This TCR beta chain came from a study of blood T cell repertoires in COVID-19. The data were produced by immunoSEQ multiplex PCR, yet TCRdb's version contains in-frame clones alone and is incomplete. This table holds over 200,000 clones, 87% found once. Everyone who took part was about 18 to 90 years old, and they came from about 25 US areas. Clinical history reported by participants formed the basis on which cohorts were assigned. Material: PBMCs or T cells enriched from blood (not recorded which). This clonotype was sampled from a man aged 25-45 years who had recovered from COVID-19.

CDR3 DNA sequence: TGCAGCGTTGTAGGACAGATTAATGAAAAACTGTTTTTT. As protein: CSVVGQINEKLFF. This chain links TRBV29-1 with TRBJ1-4, with D perhaps matching TRBD1 (6 bases). This CDR3 spans 13 amino acids. The germline V gene encodes CDR1 SQVTM and CDR2 ANQGSEA. Trimming removed 4 bases from V and 4 bases from J, with 10 bases in between.